This T cell receptor beta chain was retrieved from a study of blood T cell repertoires in COVID-19. As for the study in general: From the United States, Italy and Spain came samples of acute and convalescent COVID-19. T cells, B-cell-depleted T cells, or PBMCs supplied cDNA or gDNA.

The CDR3 has 14 amino acids. CDR1 and CDR2 (germline): LGHNA, YSLEER. Trimming left V 0 bases short and J 4 bases short, with 7 bases between. Authors' data handling: Amplified reference gene primers provided the basis for estimating nucleated cell counts. TCRdb keeps only in-frame clones here, not all; method: immunoSEQ multiplex PCR. V and J calls and clone size are as listed in that table; D and trimming were resolved from the DNA. The data show under 75,000 clones, more than 60% seen once. This clonotype was obtained from a woman in her seventies with acute or convalescent COVID-19. J is TRBJ2-1 and V is TRBV4-3; D is perhaps TRBD2 (6 bases). Sequenced material: peripheral blood. The CDR3, as DNA: TGCGCCAGCAGCCAAGAGGCGGGGTACAATGAGCAGTTCTTC. Translation gives CASSQEAGYNEQFF.